One and the same sample provided the 23 T cell receptor beta chains below, sequenced in a study of T cells of healthy individuals. TCRdb passed the 5' RACE reads through MiXCR, listing each CDR3 protein once. This table holds around 63,000 distinct CDR3 sequences, about 17% found once. These receptors were taken from a human donor in good health.

This clonotype was seen ten or more times. The chain employs TRBV5-1 and TRBJ1-2; 8 bases agree with TRBD1. V shed 4 bases and J 5 bases; nucleotides not matched to a gene: 4. This CDR3 region has 13 residues. Germline V CDR1 and CDR2: SGHRS, YFSETQ. CDR3 protein: CASSKDREYGYTF. CDR3 sequence (DNA): TGCGCCAGCAGCAAGGACAGGGAATATGGCTACACCTTC. Drawing the rest from reference TRBV5-1 and TRBJ1-2, the complete variable domain is KAGVTQTPRYLIKTRGQQVTLSCSPISGHRSVSWYQQTPGQGLQFLFEYFSETQRNKGNFPGRFSGRQFSNSRSEMNVSTLELGDSALYLCASSKDREYGYTFGSGTRLTVV.

This chain joins TRBV18 and TRBJ2-7; the match to TRBD2 covers 12 bases. The germline V gene has CDR1 KGHSH and CDR2 LQKENI. V dropped 5 bases and J dropped 5; count of bases not matched to a gene: 7. The CDR3 covers 15 residues. The CDR3 region has the DNA TGTGCCAGCTCAGCCCGACTAGCGGGAGATCACGAGCAGTACTTC. Its protein product is CASSARLAGDHEQYF.

This clonotype was recorded only once. The CDR3 sequence is CASSSGQSAGETQYF. The CDR3 region has the DNA TGTGCCAGCAGTTCGGGACAGTCGGCGGGAGAGACCCAGTACTTC. The rearrangement links TRBV28 to TRBJ2-5, with 7 bases fitting TRBD1. Germline V CDR1 and CDR2: MDHEN, SYDVKM. The CDR3 loop spans 15 amino acids. J was trimmed by 4 bases and V by 4 bases; bases with no gene match: 9.

The sample holds many counts of this clonotype. The chain carries TRBV19 and TRBJ2-1, with D tentatively TRBD2 (5 bases). Germline CDR1 is LNHDA and CDR2 is SQIVND (reference sequence). The CDR3 is 15 residues long. V gave up 4 bases and J gave up 1 base, with 11 bases separating them. This CDR3 is CASSRTRSSYNEQFF. CDR3 DNA sequence: TGTGCCAGTAGTAGAACTAGATCATCCTACAATGAGCAGTTCTTC.

This clonotype was recorded many times. The rearrangement links TRBV25-1 to TRBJ1-1; TRBD1 aligns across 7 bases. Looked up from germline, CDR1 is MGHDK and CDR2 is SYGVNS. This CDR3 region has 14 residues. Trimming cost V 3 bases and J 8 bases; bases outside gene matches: 9. CDR3 sequence reads: CASSDPGGAPEAFF. The CDR3 DNA follows: TGTGCCAGCAGTGACCCAGGGGGGGCTCCGGAAGCTTTCTTT.

This clonotype was seen many times. The V call is TRBV27, the J call TRBJ1-1; D might be TRBD1 (5 bases). CDR3 size: 16 residues. Trimming left V 5 bases short and J 0 bases short, with 16 bases between. The germline V gene encodes CDR1 MNHEY and CDR2 SMNVEV (reference sequence). The DNA of the CDR3 is TGTGCCAGCAGTCCCAGACAGCGCGTGATGAACACTGAAGCTTTCTTT. Protein sequence: CASSPRQRVMNTEAFF.

CDR3 nucleotides: TGTGCCAGCAGACCCACTAGTGTCAGCCCTGGGGCCAACGTCCTGACTTTC. Its translation is CASRPTSVSPGANVLTF. The chain uses TRBV7-2 and TRBJ2-6, with D possibly matching TRBD2 (5 bases). The CDR3 covers 17 residues. The ends were cut back, 6 bases at V and 2 bases at J, with 17 bases in the middle. Germline CDR1 is SGHTA and CDR2 is FQGNSA.

The chain couples TRBV27 to TRBJ1-2; TRBD1 is a possible D gene (5 bases). This CDR3 has 15 residues. Germline assignment: CDR1 MNHEY and CDR2 SMNVEV (reference sequence). V lost 5 bases to trimming and J lost 8 bases, with 21 bases between them. The CDR3 loop is CASSPGGQGTGGYTF. The CDR3 bases are TGTGCCAGCAGTCCCGGTGGGCAGGGAACAGGCGGCTACACCTTC.

This clonotype was found many times. The CDR3 reads CSARPAESTDTQYF. The CDR3 DNA follows: TGCAGCGCCCGCCCGGCAGAGAGCACAGATACGCAGTATTTT. The chain is built from TRBV20-1 and TRBJ2-3; D call uncertain. Germline values: CDR1 DFQATT, CDR2 SNEGSKA (reference sequence). CDR3 length equals 14 residues.

J is TRBJ2-5 and V is TRBV4-3, with D possibly TRBD2 on 6 matching bases. Per the germline V gene, CDR1 is LGHNA and CDR2 is YSLEER. V lost 1 base to trimming and J lost 5 bases, with 14 bases between them. There are 15 residues in the CDR3. CDR3 in DNA: TGCGCCAGCAGCCAAGGAGGAGGGAGGATGGAGACCCAGTACTTC. Translating gives CASSQGGGRMETQYF.

This clonotype was counted ten times or more. The rearrangement links TRBV4-1 to TRBJ1-5; 7 nucleotides match TRBD1. Germline V gene sequence: CDR1 MGHRA, CDR2 YSYEKL. CDR3 length: 15 residues. Trimming took 4 bases from V and 4 from J; bases not matched to a gene: 7. CDR3 DNA: TGCGCCAGCAGCCCTAAGGGACAGAGTAATCAGCCCCAGCATTTT. Its translation: CASSPKGQSNQPQHF.

This chain links TRBV6-5 with TRBJ2-1; 8 bases are a match to TRBD1. Germline assignment: CDR1 MNHEY and CDR2 SVGAGI. J lost 2 bases, V lost 2 bases, and 5 bases had no gene match. The CDR3 loop spans 16 amino acids. The CDR3 DNA is TGTGCCAGCAGTTACACACCGGGACAGGCCTACAATGAGCAGTTCTTC. Translating it yields CASSYTPGQAYNEQFF.

The sample holds many counts of this clonotype. CDR3 region: CSARELAGGFGELFF. The CDR3, as DNA: TGCAGTGCTAGAGAACTAGCGGGAGGGTTCGGGGAGCTGTTTTTT. The gene calls are TRBV20-1 and TRBJ2-2; 13 bases line up with TRBD2. Per germline, CDR1 DFQATT and CDR2 SNEGSKA (reference sequence). The length of the CDR3 is 15 residues. V dropped 0 bases and J dropped 7; count of bases not matched to a gene: 2.

This clonotype appeared many times. The chain has TRBV12-3 or TRBV12-4 and TRBJ1-5; perhaps TRBD1 as D (5 bases). This CDR3 spans 13 amino acids. V was trimmed by 3 bases and J by 7 bases, leaving 10 bases between them. The CDR3 DNA reads as TGTGCCAGCAGTTTCGGGGACGGGCAGCCCCAGCATTTT. This translates into CASSFGDGQPQHF.

Ten or more counts support this clonotype. The gene calls are TRBV20-1 and TRBJ2-5, with TRBD2 matching over 9 bases. The V gene end was trimmed by 6 bases and the J gene end by 5 bases; junction bases not matched to a gene: 10. The CDR3 spans 14 residues. Germline CDR1 is DFQATT and CDR2 is SNEGSKA (reference sequence). The CDR3 reads CSAHASGKEETQYF. CDR3 nucleotide sequence: TGCAGTGCCCATGCTAGCGGGAAGGAGGAGACCCAGTACTTC.

V and J are TRBV20-1 and TRBJ2-5; possibly TRBD2 for D (5 bases). Germline V lookup: CDR1 DFQATT, CDR2 SNEGSKA (reference sequence). V lost 0 bases to trimming and J lost 1 base, with 18 bases between them. The CDR3 sequence is 17 residues long. Written as DNA, the CDR3 is TGCAGTGCTAGAGACCCCCACCTCGGAGGCCCCCAAGAGACCCAGTACTTC. It translates to CSARDPHLGGPQETQYF.

This clonotype was picked up a small number of times. The V and J genes are TRBV7-2 and TRBJ1-1; D unresolved. From germline, CDR1 is SGHTA and CDR2 FQGNSA. The CDR3 covers 12 residues. Trimming stripped 5 bases from V and 9 bases from J, with 13 bases between. DNA of the CDR3: TGTGCCAGCAGCCCCTTGTCACAGAAAGCTTTCTTT. It specifies CASSPLSQKAFF.

This clonotype was picked up many times. The rearrangement joins TRBV19 to TRBJ2-7; D tentatively fits TRBD1 or TRBD2 (6 bases each). Germline assignment: CDR1 LNHDA and CDR2 SQIVND (reference sequence). CDR3 length: 16 amino acids. V was cut by 4 bases and J by 4 bases, with 20 bases left in between. Here the CDR3 DNA reads TGTGCCAGTAGTAGTGCTGGGGGGCAGCCGGCTTACGAGCAGTACTTC. This encodes CASSSAGGQPAYEQYF.

This clonotype was recorded at least ten times. The chain joins TRBV19 to TRBJ2-7, with D perhaps assigned TRBD1 or TRBD2 (7 bases each). Germline CDR1 is LNHDA and CDR2 is SQIVND (reference sequence). This CDR3 comprises 14 residues. V lost 6 bases, J lost 2 bases, and 14 bases lay in between. CDR3 in amino acids: CASSSQGGTYEQYF. The CDR3 DNA is TGTGCCAGTAGCTCCCAGGGGGGGACCTACGAGCAGTACTTC.

This clonotype was observed a few times. V is TRBV7-4 and J is TRBJ1-4; D remains unclear. Germline-derived CDR1 and CDR2 are SGHVT and SQSDAQ. Trimming left V 1 base short and J 5 bases short, with 11 bases between. This CDR3 comprises 15 residues. CDR3 sequence (DNA): TGTGCCAGCAGCTTAGGCGGCAGCGGAAATGAAAAACTGTTTTTT. The encoded protein is CASSLGGSGNEKLFF. The full variable domain, rest sourced from reference TRBV7-4 and TRBJ1-4, is GAGVSQSPRYKVAKRGRDVALRCDSISGHVTLYWYRQTLGQGSEVLTYSQSDAQRDKSGRPSGRFSAERPERSVSTLKIQRTEQGDSAVYLCASSLGGSGNEKLFFGSGTQLSVL.

This clonotype showed up many times. The chain employs TRBV2 and TRBJ2-7; 7 positions match TRBD2. CDR1 and CDR2 from the germline V gene are SNHLY and FYNNEI. CDR3 length: 18 residues. J lost 6 bases, V lost 4 bases, and 21 bases had no gene match. The CDR3 nucleotides read TGTGCCAGCAGTGGTCGCCACCCTTTAGGCGCGGGAGCAGGCGAGCAGTACTTC. Translation gives CASSGRHPLGAGAGEQYF. Drawing the rest from reference TRBV2 and TRBJ2-7, the complete variable domain is EPEVTQTPSHQVTQMGQEVILRCVPISNHLYFYWYRQILGQKVEFLVSFYNNEISEKSEIFDDQFSVERPDGSNFTLKIRSTKLEDSAMYFCASSGRHPLGAGAGEQYFGPGTRLTVT.

V gene TRBV20-1 combines with J gene TRBJ2-1; 9 bases agree with TRBD1. CDR3 length: 17 residues. The V gene end was trimmed by 1 base and the J gene end by 1 base; junction bases not matched to a gene: 8. The germline gives CDR1 DFQATT, CDR2 SNEGSKA (reference sequence). The CDR3 DNA reads TGCAGTGCTAGAGTATGGACAGGGGTTCAGTCCTACAATGAGCAGTTCTTC. Translation: CSARVWTGVQSYNEQFF.

This chain uses TRBV12-3 or TRBV12-4 with TRBJ1-5; D call uncertain. With 6 bases removed from V and 11 bases from J, the gap between germline ends came to 11 bases. The CDR3 extends over 11 amino acids. CDR3 sequence reads: CASSQSGAQHF. In DNA, the CDR3 is TGTGCCAGCAGCCAATCTGGGGCCCAGCATTTT.